The 31 T cell receptor beta chains reported below all come from one sample, sequenced in a study of vaccination effects on CD4 cells after COVID-19. The assay was immunoSEQ multiplex PCR, and TCRdb's table has in-frame clones only and misses some. The sample includes approximately 61,000 clones, 73% of them seen just once. These receptors lack a known antigen. Antigen-specific CD4+ T cells were expanded with viral peptide pools in the ViraFEST assay before sequencing. CD4+ T cell isolation took place after nine to eleven days of culture. BNT162b2 vaccine or mRNA-1273 vaccine was given to participants in two doses. This sample comprised CD4+ T cells from PBMCs cultured with HCoV-229E spike peptides, obtained after COVID-19 vaccination. These receptor sequences come from a human donor who received a COVID-19 vaccine.

The chain is built from TRBV5-5 and TRBJ1-1; tentative D call: TRBD1 (5 bases). This CDR3 region has 14 residues. Germline CDR1 is SGHKS and CDR2 is YYEKEE (reference sequence). The V end was cut by 5 bases, the J end by 0 bases, with 11 bases between. The CDR3 reads CASSYQGLNTEAFF. The CDR3 nucleotides read TGTGCCAGCAGTTACCAGGGACTGAACACTGAAGCTTTCTTT.

The V gene is TRBV7-8, the J gene TRBJ2-5; D gene unclear. The germline V gene has CDR1 SGHVS and CDR2 FQNEAQ. This CDR3 comprises 11 residues. Deletions cut 4 bases from V and 6 bases from J, with 6 bases between. CDR3 sequence: CASSYLKTQYF. The CDR3 DNA sequence: TGTGCCAGCAGCTATCTAAAGACCCAGTACTTC.

This clone was observed a single time. The rearrangement links TRBV5-1 to TRBJ2-5, with unresolved D. V was cut by 4 bases and J by 5 bases, with 15 bases left in between. The V gene's germline CDR1 is SGHRS and CDR2 YFSETQ. The CDR3 consists of 14 residues. Written as DNA, the CDR3 is TGCGCCAGCAGCGTGAGTAGGGCTGGGGAGACCCAGTACTTC. This encodes CASSVSRAGETQYF.

The chain recombines TRBV6-5 with TRBJ1-1, with TRBD1 matching over 7 bases. Germline values: CDR1 MNHEY, CDR2 SVGAGI. Losses at the gene ends were 2 bases for V and 4 bases for J; bases not matched to a gene: 7. The CDR3 consists of 15 residues. The chain's CDR3 is CASSYMLTGRTEAFF. CDR3 in DNA: TGTGCCAGCAGTTACATGTTGACAGGGCGCACTGAAGCTTTCTTT.

This clone was recorded many times. This rearrangement joins TRBV29-1 to TRBJ2-5; 9 bases match TRBD1. V shed 3 bases and J 2 bases; nucleotides not matched to a gene: 10. The CDR3 runs to 16 residues. Germline assignment: CDR1 SQVTM and CDR2 ANQGSEA. CDR3 amino acids: CSVDSNRGRRQETQYF. As DNA, the CDR3 is TGCAGCGTTGACAGTAACAGGGGGCGGCGGCAAGAGACCCAGTACTTC.

The rearrangement links TRBV6-5 to TRBJ2-5; 8 bases match TRBD2. There are 15 residues in the CDR3. CDR1 and CDR2 from the germline V gene are MNHEY and SVGAGI. The V gene end was trimmed by 3 bases and the J gene end by 4 bases; junction bases not matched to a gene: 7. The CDR3 loop reads CASSYRPGGRETQYF. As DNA, the CDR3 is TGTGCCAGCAGTTATCGCCCGGGGGGGAGAGAGACCCAGTACTTC.

This clone has only a few counts. V usage is TRBV5-8 and J usage is TRBJ2-3, with TRBD2 matching 10 bases. Germline CDR1 is SGHTS and CDR2 is YDEGEE. This CDR3 is built from 19 residues. The junction had 17 bases not matched to a gene; V was cut back by 7 bases and J by 0 bases. The CDR3 DNA sequence: TGTGCCAGCCCCAGGGCCCCAGCGGGGGGGCCTCCGAGCACAGATACGCAGTATTTT. Translating it yields CASPRAPAGGPPSTDTQYF.

The V call is TRBV6-5, the J call TRBJ1-3; the D gene is possibly TRBD1 (5 bases). This CDR3 contains 16 residues. The germline CDR1 and CDR2 sequences are MNHEY and SVGAGI. V lost 0 bases, J lost 0 bases, and 9 bases lay in between. CDR3 region: CASSYSLQGSGNTIYF. The CDR3 nucleotides are TGTGCCAGCAGTTACTCGCTCCAGGGCTCTGGAAACACCATATATTTT.

This clone showed up just a few times. This chain connects TRBV3-1 (or the pseudogene TRBV3-2) to TRBJ1-2; D may be TRBD1 (5 bases). Germline V gene lookup returns CDR1 LGHDT and CDR2 YNNKEL (reference sequence). This CDR3 is built from 15 residues. Trimming took 1 base from V and 4 from J, leaving 13 bases between them. This CDR3 reads CASSQGGAISYGYTF. DNA for the CDR3: TGTGCCAGCAGCCAAGGAGGGGCGATCTCCTATGGCTACACCTTC.

V is TRBV5-4 and J is TRBJ2-6, with D perhaps matching TRBD2 (6 bases). V lost 0 bases, J lost 0 bases, and 16 bases lay in between. The germline V gene has CDR1 SGHNT and CDR2 YYREEE (reference sequence). CDR3 length equals 19 residues. Written as DNA, the CDR3 is TGTGCCAGCAGCTTGGGCGGGGTCAGGAACCCCTCTGGGGCCAACGTCCTGACTTTC. Amino acid sequence: CASSLGGVRNPSGANVLTF. The full variable domain, in which reference TRBV5-4 and TRBJ2-6 provide the parts outside the CDR3, is ETGVTQSPTHLIKTRGQQVTLRCSSQSGHNTVSWYQQALGQGPQFIFQYYREEENGRGNFPPRFSGLQFPNYSSELNVNALELDDSALYLCASSLGGVRNPSGANVLTFGAGSRLTVL.

J is TRBJ2-3 and V is TRBV18, with D perhaps matching TRBD2 (5 bases). Germline-derived CDR1 and CDR2 are KGHSH and LQKENI. V was pared by 3 bases and J by 2 bases, with 18 bases between. The CDR3 has 17 amino acids. CDR3 sequence: CASSPLSAAIPTDTQYF. The CDR3 region has the DNA TGTGCCAGCTCACCGCTTAGCGCCGCTATCCCCACAGATACGCAGTATTTT.

This clone has more than one count but fewer than ten. The chain combines TRBV7-2 with TRBJ2-3, with unresolved D. Trimming took off 1 base at V and 2 bases at J, with 7 bases between the two ends. From germline, CDR1 is SGHTA and CDR2 FQGNSA. This CDR3 spans 14 amino acids. The CDR3 nucleotides read TGTGCCAGCAGCTTAGGGGGAAACACAGATACGCAGTATTTT. Translation gives CASSLGGNTDTQYF.

The chain employs TRBV18 and TRBJ1-4; D possibly corresponds to TRBD1 (6 bases). The CDR3 extends over 13 amino acids. V dropped 6 bases and J dropped 5 bases, with 10 bases sitting between them. CDR1 is KGHSH and CDR2 is LQKENI in the germline V gene. The CDR3: CASSADRNEKLFF. CDR3 coding DNA: TGTGCCAGCTCGGCAGACAGGAATGAAAAACTGTTTTTT.

The CDR3 loop is CASSPTGGWTGSQTQYF. CDR3 in DNA: TGTGCCAGCAGCCCTACAGGGGGTTGGACTGGGTCCCAGACCCAGTACTTC. V and J are TRBV6-2 or TRBV6-3 and TRBJ2-5; TRBD1 aligns across 8 bases. The ends lost 6 bases at V and 6 bases at J; junction bases unmatched: 18. The CDR3 runs to 17 residues. CDR1 is MNHEY and CDR2 is SVGEGT in the germline V gene.

The CDR3 loop reads CASSYSGQPQHF. For the CDR3, the DNA is TGTGCCAGCAGTTACTCTGGTCAGCCCCAGCATTTT. The chain employs TRBV6-6 and TRBJ1-5, with D hard to call. Trimming cost V 0 bases and J 6 bases, with 3 bases left between them. Germline V gene data show CDR1 as MNHNY and CDR2 as SVGAGI (reference sequence). This CDR3 region has 12 residues.

This chain uses TRBV18 with TRBJ1-2; TRBD1 matches at 8 bases. Per the germline V gene, CDR1 is KGHSH and CDR2 is LQKENI. The CDR3 loop spans 14 amino acids. The junction had 6 bases not matched to a gene; V was cut back by 2 bases and J by 7 bases. CDR3: CASSPSRGPSGYTF. The CDR3 region has the DNA TGTGCCAGCTCACCATCCAGGGGGCCCTCTGGCTACACCTTC.

The chain is built from TRBV7-9 and TRBJ1-5; D is possibly TRBD1 (5 bases). The CDR3 length is 16 residues. V lost 7 bases and J lost 2, with 18 bases in between. In germline, CDR1 is SEHNR, CDR2 FQNEAQ (reference sequence). DNA of the CDR3: TGTGCCAGCAAAAAACTCCGGGAAGGGGGCAATCAGCCCCAGCATTTT. It codes for CASKKLREGGNQPQHF.

V is TRBV7-8 and J is TRBJ2-2, with D possibly matching TRBD1 (5 bases). V was pared by 1 base and J by 2 bases, with 11 bases between. Germline CDR1 reads SGHVS; CDR2 reads FQNEAQ. CDR3 length equals 16 residues. In DNA, the CDR3 is TGTGCCAGCAGCTTAGGTCGACAGTTTAACACCGGGGAGCTGTTTTTT. Translation: CASSLGRQFNTGELFF.

The chain employs TRBV7-9 and TRBJ2-1, with 9 positions matching TRBD2. J was trimmed by 3 bases and V by 0 bases; bases with no gene match: 6. CDR3 size: 17 residues. The germline V gene has CDR1 SEHNR and CDR2 FQNEAQ (reference sequence). The CDR3, as DNA: TGTGCCAGCAGCTTAGCCCGGGGAGCGGGGGGCTACAATGAGCAGTTCTTC. Translation gives CASSLARGAGGYNEQFF.

The V gene is TRBV5-1, the J gene TRBJ1-4, with TRBD1 matching over 9 bases. After removal of 4 bases from V and 8 bases from J, the junction contained 9 bases not matched to a gene. CDR1 and CDR2 (germline): SGHRS, YFSETQ. The CDR3 loop spans 15 amino acids. The CDR3 region is CASSITGTGNEKLFF. The CDR3 nucleotides read TGCGCCAGCAGCATCACCGGGACAGGGAACGAAAAACTGTTTTTT.

This rearrangement joins TRBV19 to TRBJ2-7; D may be TRBD2 (5 bases). The V gene's germline CDR1 is LNHDA and CDR2 SQIVND (reference sequence). CDR3 length equals 16 residues. Trimming stripped 3 bases from V and 4 bases from J, with 19 bases between. DNA for the CDR3: TGTGCCAGTAGTATTCATTTGGGGAGCAGAGTTTACGAGCAGTACGTC. It specifies CASSIHLGSRVYEQYV.

The chain recombines TRBV9 with TRBJ1-3; TRBD1 might be the D (6 bases). Germline values: CDR1 SGDLS, CDR2 YYNGEE. Trimming removed 1 base from V and 4 bases from J, with 15 bases in between. This CDR3 comprises 16 residues. CDR3 DNA: TGTGCCAGCAGCGTAAATGTAGGGGGGCTAGGAAACACCATATATTTT. Residues: CASSVNVGGLGNTIYF.

The chain employs TRBV4-3 and TRBJ1-3; TRBD1 is a possible D gene (6 bases). This CDR3 contains 15 residues. Germline V gene lookup returns CDR1 LGHNA and CDR2 YSLEER. V was pared by 1 base and J by 0 bases, with 7 bases between. The CDR3 DNA follows: TGCGCCAGCAGCCAAGGACAGGCCTCTGGAAACACCATATATTTT. It is translated as CASSQGQASGNTIYF.

The J gene is TRBJ1-2, the V gene TRBV24-1; no reliable D call. Trimming left V 2 bases short and J 6 bases short, with 12 bases between. The V gene's germline CDR1 is KGHDR and CDR2 SFDVKD. The CDR3 consists of 14 residues. The CDR3 region is CATSDSSPLNGYTF. The CDR3 DNA follows: TGTGCCACCAGTGATTCCTCCCCTCTAAATGGCTACACCTTC.

The rearrangement joins TRBV6-5 to TRBJ1-5, with D perhaps TRBD1 (6 bases). Trimming pared 6 bases from V and 5 bases from J, leaving 14 bases between. This CDR3 has 14 amino acids. Germline lookup yields CDR1 MNHEY and CDR2 SVGAGI. CDR3 sequence: CASRLTGKDQPQHF. The DNA of the CDR3 is TGTGCCAGCAGATTAACAGGGAAGGATCAGCCCCAGCATTTT.

The chain couples TRBV7-2 to TRBJ1-2; TRBD1 is a possible D gene (6 bases). The CDR3 length is 12 residues. Germline-derived CDR1 and CDR2 are SGHTA and FQGNSA. Trimming took 4 bases from V and 6 from J, leaving 9 bases between them. The CDR3 spells CASSSYRDGYTF. CDR3 DNA sequence: TGTGCCAGCAGCTCCTACAGGGATGGCTACACCTTC.

The chain has TRBV11-2 and TRBJ1-5; D unclear. Germline values: CDR1 SGHAT, CDR2 FQNNGV. Trimming pared 6 bases from V and 4 bases from J, leaving 13 bases between. The length of the CDR3 is 14 residues. CDR3 protein: CASSSGSGNQPQHF. The CDR3 region has the DNA TGTGCCAGCAGTTCCGGGTCGGGGAATCAGCCCCAGCATTTT.

This sequence joins TRBV25-1 and TRBJ1-2, with D possibly matching TRBD1 (5 bases). The V and J ends lost 2 bases and 8 bases respectively, with 18 bases between them. Germline CDR1 reads MGHDK; CDR2 reads SYGVNS. The CDR3 runs 15 residues. As DNA, the CDR3 is TGTGCCAGCAGTGAAGGGGGAATGGTGGTAAGGGGCTACACCTTC. This codes for CASSEGGMVVRGYTF.

This clone was observed a handful of times. This rearrangement joins TRBV28 to TRBJ2-7, with 11 bases that match TRBD2. V lost 3 bases, J lost 12 bases, and 10 bases stayed unmatched. The CDR3 loop spans 14 amino acids. The germline V gene encodes CDR1 MDHEN and CDR2 SYDVKM. Written as DNA, the CDR3 is TGTGCCAGCAGTTTGGGGCTAGCGGGGGGCCCGCTGTACGTC. This codes for CASSLGLAGGPLYV.

The chain employs TRBV6-2 or TRBV6-3 and TRBJ1-5; no definite D call. Trimming took 5 bases from V and 5 from J, leaving 7 bases between them. CDR3 size: 12 residues. Looked up from germline, CDR1 is MNHEY and CDR2 is SVGEGT. CDR3 in amino acids: CASSTIDQPQHF. The DNA of the CDR3 is TGTGCCAGCAGTACGATCGATCAGCCCCAGCATTTT.

This clone was seen a handful of times. This sequence joins TRBV9 and TRBJ1-6; weak D call: TRBD1 (5 bases). Trimming pared 1 base from V and 6 bases from J, leaving 11 bases between. Germline V gene lookup returns CDR1 SGDLS and CDR2 YYNGEE. The CDR3 sequence is 15 residues long. This CDR3 is CASSVSGALNSPLHF. CDR3 DNA: TGTGCCAGCAGCGTATCCGGGGCACTTAATTCACCCCTCCACTTT.